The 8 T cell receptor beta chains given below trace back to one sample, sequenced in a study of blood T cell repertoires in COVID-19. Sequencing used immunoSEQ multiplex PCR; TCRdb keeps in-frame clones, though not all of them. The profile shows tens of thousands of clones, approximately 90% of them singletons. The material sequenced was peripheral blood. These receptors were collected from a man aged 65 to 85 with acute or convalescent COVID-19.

This CDR3 is CASSFRRETGELFF. CDR3 coding DNA: TGTGCCAGCAGCTTTCGGAGGGAAACCGGGGAGCTGTTTTTT. The chain combines TRBV13 with TRBJ2-2; TRBD2 is a possible D gene (6 bases). CDR3 length: 14 residues. Germline loops: CDR1 PRHDT, CDR2 FYEKMQ (reference sequence). V lost 3 bases to trimming and J lost 5 bases, with 10 bases between them.

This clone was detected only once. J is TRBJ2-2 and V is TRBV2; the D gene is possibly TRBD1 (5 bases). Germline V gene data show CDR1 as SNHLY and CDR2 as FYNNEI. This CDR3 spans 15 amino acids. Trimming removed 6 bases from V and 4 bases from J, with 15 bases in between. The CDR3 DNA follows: TGTGCCAGCAGCTCCAGGGTGGCCTCCACCGGGGAGCTGTTTTTT. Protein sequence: CASSSRVASTGELFF.

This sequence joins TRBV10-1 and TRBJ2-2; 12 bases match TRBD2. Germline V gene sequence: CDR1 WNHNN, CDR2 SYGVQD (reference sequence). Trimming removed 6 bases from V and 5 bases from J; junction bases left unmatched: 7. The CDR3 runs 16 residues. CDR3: CASSDPSGGATGELFF. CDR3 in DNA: TGCGCCAGCAGCGATCCTAGCGGGGGGGCGACCGGGGAGCTGTTTTTT.

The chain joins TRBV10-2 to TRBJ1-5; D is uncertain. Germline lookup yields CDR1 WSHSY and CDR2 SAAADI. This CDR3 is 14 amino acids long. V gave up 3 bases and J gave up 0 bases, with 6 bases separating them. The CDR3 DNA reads TGCGCCAGCAGTGATAACTATAGCAATCAGCCCCAGCATTTT. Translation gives CASSDNYSNQPQHF.

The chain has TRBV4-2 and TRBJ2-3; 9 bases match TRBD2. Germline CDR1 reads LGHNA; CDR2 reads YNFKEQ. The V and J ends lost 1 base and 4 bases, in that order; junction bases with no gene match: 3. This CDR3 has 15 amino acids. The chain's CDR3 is CASSQGLAGPDTQYF. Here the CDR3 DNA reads TGTGCCAGCAGCCAAGGGCTAGCGGGGCCAGATACGCAGTATTTT.

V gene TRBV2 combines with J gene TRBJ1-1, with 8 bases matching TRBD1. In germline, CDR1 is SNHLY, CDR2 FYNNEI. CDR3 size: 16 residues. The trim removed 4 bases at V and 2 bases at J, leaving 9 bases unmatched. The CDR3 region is CASSGQGLSFNTEAFF. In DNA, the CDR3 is TGTGCCAGCAGTGGACAGGGGCTTTCCTTTAACACTGAAGCTTTCTTT.

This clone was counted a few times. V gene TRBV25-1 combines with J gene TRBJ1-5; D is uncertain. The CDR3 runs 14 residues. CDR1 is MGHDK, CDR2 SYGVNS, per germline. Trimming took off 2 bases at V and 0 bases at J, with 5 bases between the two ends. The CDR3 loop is CASSEPSSNQPQHF. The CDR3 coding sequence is TGTGCCAGCAGTGAACCGAGTAGCAATCAGCCCCAGCATTTT.

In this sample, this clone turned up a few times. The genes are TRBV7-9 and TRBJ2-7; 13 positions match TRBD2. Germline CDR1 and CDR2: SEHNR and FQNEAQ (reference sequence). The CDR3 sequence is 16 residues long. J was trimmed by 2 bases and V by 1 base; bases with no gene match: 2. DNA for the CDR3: TGTGCCAGCAGCTTAGTGGGACTAGCGGGGACCTACGAGCAGTACTTC. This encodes CASSLVGLAGTYEQYF.